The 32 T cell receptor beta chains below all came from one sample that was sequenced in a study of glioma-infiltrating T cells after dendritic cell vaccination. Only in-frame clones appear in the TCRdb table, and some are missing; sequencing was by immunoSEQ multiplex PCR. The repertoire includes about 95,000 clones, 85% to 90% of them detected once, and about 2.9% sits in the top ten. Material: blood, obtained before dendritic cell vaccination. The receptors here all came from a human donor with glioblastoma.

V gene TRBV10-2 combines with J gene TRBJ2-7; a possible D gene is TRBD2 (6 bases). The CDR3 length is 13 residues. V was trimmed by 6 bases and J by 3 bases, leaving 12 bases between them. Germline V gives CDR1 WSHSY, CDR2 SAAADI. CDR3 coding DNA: TGCGCCAGCAGAGCCGGGACTGGCTACGAGCAGTACTTC. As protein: CASRAGTGYEQYF.

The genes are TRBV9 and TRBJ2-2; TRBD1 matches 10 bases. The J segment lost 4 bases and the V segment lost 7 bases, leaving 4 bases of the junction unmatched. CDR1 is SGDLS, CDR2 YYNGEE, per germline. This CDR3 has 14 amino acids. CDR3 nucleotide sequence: TGTGCCAGCGGACAGGGGGGTACCACCGGGGAGCTGTTTTTT. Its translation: CASGQGGTTGELFF. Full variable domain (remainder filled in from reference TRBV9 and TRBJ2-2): DSGVTQTPKHLITATGQRVTLRCSPRSGDLSVYWYQQSLDQGLQFLIQYYNGEERAKGNILERFSAQQFPDLHSELNLSSLELGDSALYFCASGQGGTTGELFFGEGSRLTVL.

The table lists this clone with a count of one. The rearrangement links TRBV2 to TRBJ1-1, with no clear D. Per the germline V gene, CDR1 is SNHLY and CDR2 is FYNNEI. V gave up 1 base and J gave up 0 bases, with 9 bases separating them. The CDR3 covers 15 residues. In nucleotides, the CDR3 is TGTGCCAGCAGTGAAGAACAGCCCCTGAACACTGAAGCTTTCTTT. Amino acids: CASSEEQPLNTEAFF.

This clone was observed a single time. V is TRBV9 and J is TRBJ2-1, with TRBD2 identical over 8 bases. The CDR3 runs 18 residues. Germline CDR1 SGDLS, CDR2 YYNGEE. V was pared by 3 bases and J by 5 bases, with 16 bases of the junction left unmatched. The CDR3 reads CASSARQRLAKGDNEQFF. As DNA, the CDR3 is TGTGCCAGCAGCGCTCGCCAACGACTAGCGAAAGGGGACAATGAGCAGTTCTTC. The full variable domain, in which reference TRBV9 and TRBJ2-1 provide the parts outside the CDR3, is DSGVTQTPKHLITATGQRVTLRCSPRSGDLSVYWYQQSLDQGLQFLIQYYNGEERAKGNILERFSAQQFPDLHSELNLSSLELGDSALYFCASSARQRLAKGDNEQFFGPGTRLTVL.

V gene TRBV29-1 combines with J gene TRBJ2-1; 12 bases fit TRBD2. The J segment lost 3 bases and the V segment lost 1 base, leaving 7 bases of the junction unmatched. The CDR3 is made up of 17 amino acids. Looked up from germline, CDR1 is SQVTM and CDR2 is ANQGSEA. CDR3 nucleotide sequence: TGCAGCGTTGAAGGGCTAGCGGGAGGGATCAGCTACAATGAGCAGTTCTTC. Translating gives CSVEGLAGGISYNEQFF.

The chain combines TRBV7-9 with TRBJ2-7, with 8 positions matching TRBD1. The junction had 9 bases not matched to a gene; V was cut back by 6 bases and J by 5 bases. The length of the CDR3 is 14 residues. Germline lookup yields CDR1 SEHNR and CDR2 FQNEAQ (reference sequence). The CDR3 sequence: CASSRGTGFHEQYF. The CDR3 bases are TGTGCCAGCAGTCGTGGGACAGGCTTTCACGAGCAGTACTTC.

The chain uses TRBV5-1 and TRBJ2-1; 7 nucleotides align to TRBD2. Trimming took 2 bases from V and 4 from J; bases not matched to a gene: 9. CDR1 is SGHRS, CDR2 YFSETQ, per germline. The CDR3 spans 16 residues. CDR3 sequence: CASSFGPSGIYNEQFF. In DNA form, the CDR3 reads TGCGCCAGCAGCTTTGGACCCAGCGGGATTTACAATGAGCAGTTCTTC.

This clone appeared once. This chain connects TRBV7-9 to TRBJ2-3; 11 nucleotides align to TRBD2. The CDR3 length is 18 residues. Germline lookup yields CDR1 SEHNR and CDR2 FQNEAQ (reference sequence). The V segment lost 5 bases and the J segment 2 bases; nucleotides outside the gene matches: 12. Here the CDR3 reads CASSVSGTSGTPTDTQYF. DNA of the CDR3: TGTGCCAGCAGCGTCTCCGGGACTAGCGGAACCCCCACAGATACGCAGTATTTT. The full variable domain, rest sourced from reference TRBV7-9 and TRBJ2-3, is DTGVSQNPRHKITKRGQNVTFRCDPISEHNRLYWYRQTLGQGPEFLTYFQNEAQLEKSRLLSDRFSAERPKGSFSTLEIQRTEQGDSAMYLCASSVSGTSGTPTDTQYFGPGTRLTVL.

CDR3 sequence reads: CAWNRDRANNEQFF. The CDR3 DNA sequence: TGTGCCTGGAACAGGGACAGGGCGAATAATGAGCAGTTCTTC. The genes are TRBV30 and TRBJ2-1; 9 nucleotides match TRBD1. CDR3 length equals 14 residues. The V segment lost 4 bases and the J segment 7 bases; nucleotides outside the gene matches: 8. The germline CDR1 and CDR2 sequences are GTSNPN and SVGIG (reference sequence).

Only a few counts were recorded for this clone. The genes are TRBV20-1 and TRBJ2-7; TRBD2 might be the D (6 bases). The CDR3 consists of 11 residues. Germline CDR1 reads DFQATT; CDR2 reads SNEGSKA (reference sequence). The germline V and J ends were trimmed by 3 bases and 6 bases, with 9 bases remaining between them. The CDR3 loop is CSASLGGEQYF. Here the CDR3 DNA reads TGCAGTGCTAGCCTGGGGGGCGAGCAGTACTTC.

The CDR3 coding sequence is TGTGCCAGCTCACGCCTAGCGGGGGCTGAGACCCAGTACTTC. The encoded protein is CASSRLAGAETQYF. The chain has TRBV18 and TRBJ2-5, with TRBD2 matching 10 bases. The germline CDR1 and CDR2 sequences are KGHSH and LQKENI. Trimming took 4 bases from V and 5 from J; bases not matched to a gene: 4. The CDR3 is made up of 14 amino acids.

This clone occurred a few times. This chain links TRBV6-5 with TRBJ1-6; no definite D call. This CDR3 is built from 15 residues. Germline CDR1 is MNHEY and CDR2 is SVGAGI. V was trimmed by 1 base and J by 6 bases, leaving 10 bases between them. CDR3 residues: CASSYLDGGNSPLHF. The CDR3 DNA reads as TGTGCCAGCAGTTACTTGGACGGAGGTAATTCACCCCTCCACTTT.

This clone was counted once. The CDR3 sequence is CASSMAGGVYEQYF. For the CDR3, the DNA is TGTGCCAGTAGTATGGCGGGGGGGGTCTACGAGCAGTACTTC. This sequence joins TRBV19 and TRBJ2-7, with 9 bases lining up with TRBD2. This CDR3 spans 14 amino acids. Per germline, CDR1 LNHDA and CDR2 SQIVND (reference sequence). Germline trimming cut 3 bases from V and 3 bases from J; bases unmatched to any gene: 3.

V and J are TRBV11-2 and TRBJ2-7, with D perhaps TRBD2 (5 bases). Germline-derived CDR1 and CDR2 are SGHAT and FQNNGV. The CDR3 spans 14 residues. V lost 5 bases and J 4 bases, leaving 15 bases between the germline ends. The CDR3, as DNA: TGTGCCAGCAGCACCGTTAGCGATTCATACGAGCAGTACTTC. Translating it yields CASSTVSDSYEQYF.

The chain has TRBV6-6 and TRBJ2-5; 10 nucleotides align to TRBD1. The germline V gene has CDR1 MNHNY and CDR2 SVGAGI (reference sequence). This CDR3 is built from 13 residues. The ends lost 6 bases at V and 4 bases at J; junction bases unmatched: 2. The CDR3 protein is CASRRTGGETQYF. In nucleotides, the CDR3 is TGTGCCAGCAGGAGGACAGGGGGAGAGACCCAGTACTTC.

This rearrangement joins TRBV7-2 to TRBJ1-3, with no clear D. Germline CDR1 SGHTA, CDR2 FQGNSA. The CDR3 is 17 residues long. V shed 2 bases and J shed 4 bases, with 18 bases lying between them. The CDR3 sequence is CASSLLWAISGGNTIYF. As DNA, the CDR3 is TGTGCCAGCAGCTTACTCTGGGCCATAAGTGGAGGAAACACCATATATTTT.

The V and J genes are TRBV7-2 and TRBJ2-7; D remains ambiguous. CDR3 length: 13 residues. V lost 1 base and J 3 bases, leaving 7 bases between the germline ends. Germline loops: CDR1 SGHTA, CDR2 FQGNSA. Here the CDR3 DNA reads TGTGCCAGCAGCTTAGACAGTTTCTACGAGCAGTACTTC. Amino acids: CASSLDSFYEQYF.

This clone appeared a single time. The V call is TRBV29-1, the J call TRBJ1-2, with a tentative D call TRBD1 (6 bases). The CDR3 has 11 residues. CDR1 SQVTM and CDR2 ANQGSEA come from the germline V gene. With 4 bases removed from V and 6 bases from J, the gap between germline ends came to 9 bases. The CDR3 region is CSVGSGDGYTF. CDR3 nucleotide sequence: TGCAGCGTTGGGTCAGGGGATGGCTACACCTTC.

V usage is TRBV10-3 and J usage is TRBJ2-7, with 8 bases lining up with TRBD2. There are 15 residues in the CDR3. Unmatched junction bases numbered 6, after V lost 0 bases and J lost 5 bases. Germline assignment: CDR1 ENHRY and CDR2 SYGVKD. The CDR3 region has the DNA TGTGCCATCAGTGAGTCGCCTAGCGGGTCAAACGAGCAGTACTTC. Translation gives CAISESPSGSNEQYF.

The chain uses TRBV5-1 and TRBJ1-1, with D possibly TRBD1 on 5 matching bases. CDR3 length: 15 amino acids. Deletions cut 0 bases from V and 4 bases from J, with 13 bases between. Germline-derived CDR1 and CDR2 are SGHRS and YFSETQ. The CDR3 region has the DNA TGCGCCAGCAGCTTGGAATCGGGGGGGACCACTGAAGCTTTCTTT. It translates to CASSLESGGTTEAFF.

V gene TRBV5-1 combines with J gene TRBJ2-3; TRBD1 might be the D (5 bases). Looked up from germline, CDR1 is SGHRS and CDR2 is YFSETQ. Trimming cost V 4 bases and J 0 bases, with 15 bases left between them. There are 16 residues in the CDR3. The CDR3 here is CASSPQGSSSTDTQYF. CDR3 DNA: TGCGCCAGCAGCCCTCAGGGCTCTTCTAGCACAGATACGCAGTATTTT.

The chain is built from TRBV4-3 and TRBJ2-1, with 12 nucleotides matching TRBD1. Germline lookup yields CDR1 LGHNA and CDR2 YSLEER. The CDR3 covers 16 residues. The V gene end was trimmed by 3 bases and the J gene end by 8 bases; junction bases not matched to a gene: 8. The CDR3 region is CASSHGRDRGLYEQFF. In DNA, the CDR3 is TGCGCCAGCAGCCACGGCCGGGACAGGGGGCTGTATGAGCAGTTCTTC.

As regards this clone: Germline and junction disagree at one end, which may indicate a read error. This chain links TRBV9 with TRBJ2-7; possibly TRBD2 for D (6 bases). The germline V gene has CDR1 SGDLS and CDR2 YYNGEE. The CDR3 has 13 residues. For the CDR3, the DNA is TGTGCCAGCAGCCCCCTAGCGTCCTTCGAGCAGTACTTC. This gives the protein CASSPLASFEQYF.

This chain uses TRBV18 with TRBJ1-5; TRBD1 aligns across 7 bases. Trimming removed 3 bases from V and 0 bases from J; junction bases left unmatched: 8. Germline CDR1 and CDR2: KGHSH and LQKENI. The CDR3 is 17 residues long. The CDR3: CASSPRDSSPSNQPQHF. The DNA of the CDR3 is TGTGCCAGCTCACCCAGGGACAGTTCCCCTAGCAATCAGCCCCAGCATTTT.

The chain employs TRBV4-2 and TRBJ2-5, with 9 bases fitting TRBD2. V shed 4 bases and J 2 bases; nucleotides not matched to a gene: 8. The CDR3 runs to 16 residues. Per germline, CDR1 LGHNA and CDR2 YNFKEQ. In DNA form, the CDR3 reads TGTGCCAGCAGCCGTCGACTAGCGGACCTACAAGAGACCCAGTACTTC. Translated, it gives CASSRRLADLQETQYF.

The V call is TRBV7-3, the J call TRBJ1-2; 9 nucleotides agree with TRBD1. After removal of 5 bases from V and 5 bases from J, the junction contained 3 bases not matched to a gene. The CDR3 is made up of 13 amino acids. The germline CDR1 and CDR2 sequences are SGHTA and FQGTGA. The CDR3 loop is CASSAGQGYGYTF. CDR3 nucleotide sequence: TGTGCCAGCAGCGCGGGACAGGGTTATGGCTACACCTTC. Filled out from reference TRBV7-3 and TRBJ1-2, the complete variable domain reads GAGVSQTPSNKVTEKGKYVELRCDPISGHTALYWYRQSLGQGPEFLIYFQGTGAADDSGLPNDRFFAVRPEGSVSTLKIQRTERGDSAVYLCASSAGQGYGYTFGSGTRLTVV.

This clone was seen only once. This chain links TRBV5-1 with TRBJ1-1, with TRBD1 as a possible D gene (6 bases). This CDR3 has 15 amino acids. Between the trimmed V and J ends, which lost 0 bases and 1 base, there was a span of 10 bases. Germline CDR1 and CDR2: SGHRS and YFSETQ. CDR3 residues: CASSLATGTNTEAFF. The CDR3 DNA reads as TGCGCCAGCAGCTTGGCCACAGGGACGAACACTGAAGCTTTCTTT.

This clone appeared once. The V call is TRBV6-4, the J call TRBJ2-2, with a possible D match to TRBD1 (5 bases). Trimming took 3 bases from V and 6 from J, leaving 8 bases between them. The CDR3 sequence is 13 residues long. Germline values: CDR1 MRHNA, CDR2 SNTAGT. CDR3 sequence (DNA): TGTGCCAGCAGTGATCAAGGGGCCGGGGAGCTGTTTTTT. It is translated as CASSDQGAGELFF.

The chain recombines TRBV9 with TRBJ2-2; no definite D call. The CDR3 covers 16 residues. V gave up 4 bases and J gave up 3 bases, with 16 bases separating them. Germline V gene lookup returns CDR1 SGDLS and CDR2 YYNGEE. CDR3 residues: CASSTPSPLYTGELFF. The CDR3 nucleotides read TGTGCCAGCAGCACTCCCTCCCCCCTATACACCGGGGAGCTGTTTTTT.

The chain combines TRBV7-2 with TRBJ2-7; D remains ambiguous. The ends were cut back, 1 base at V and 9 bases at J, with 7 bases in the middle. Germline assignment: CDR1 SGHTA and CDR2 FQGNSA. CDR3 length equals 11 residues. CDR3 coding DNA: TGTGCCAGCAGCTTAGATTGGAGGCAGTACTTC. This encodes CASSLDWRQYF.

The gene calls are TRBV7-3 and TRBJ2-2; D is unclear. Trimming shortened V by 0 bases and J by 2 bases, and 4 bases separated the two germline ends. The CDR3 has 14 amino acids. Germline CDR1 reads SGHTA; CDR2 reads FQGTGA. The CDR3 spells CASSLTLNTGELFF. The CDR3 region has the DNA TGTGCCAGCAGCTTAACACTAAACACCGGGGAGCTGTTTTTT.

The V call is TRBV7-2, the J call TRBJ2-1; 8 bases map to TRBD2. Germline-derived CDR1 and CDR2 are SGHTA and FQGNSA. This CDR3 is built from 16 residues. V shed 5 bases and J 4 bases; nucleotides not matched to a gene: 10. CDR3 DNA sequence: TGTGCCAGCAGCCCCGGGCGTAGCGGGATTTACAATGAGCAGTTCTTC. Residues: CASSPGRSGIYNEQFF.